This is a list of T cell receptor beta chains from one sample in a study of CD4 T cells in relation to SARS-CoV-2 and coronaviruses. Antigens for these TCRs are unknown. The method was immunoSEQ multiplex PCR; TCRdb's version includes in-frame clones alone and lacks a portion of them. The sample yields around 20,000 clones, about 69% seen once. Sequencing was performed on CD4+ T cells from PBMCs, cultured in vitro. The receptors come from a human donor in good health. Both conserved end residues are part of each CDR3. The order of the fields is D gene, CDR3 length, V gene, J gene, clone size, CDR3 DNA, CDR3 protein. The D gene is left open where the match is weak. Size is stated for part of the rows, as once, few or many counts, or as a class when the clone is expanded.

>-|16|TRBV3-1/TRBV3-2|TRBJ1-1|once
TGTGCCAGCAGCCAAGGGCCCGGGCAGCCTTACACTGAAGCTTTCTTT
CASSQGPGQPYTEAFF
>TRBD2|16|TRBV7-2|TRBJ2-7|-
TGTGCCAGCAGCTTAGACGGGAGGGCCGCGGTGGACGAGCAGTACTTC
CASSLDGRAAVDEQYF
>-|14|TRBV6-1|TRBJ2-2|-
TGTGCCAGCAGTGAAGCGCAGTCCGTCGGGGAGCTGTTTTTT
CASSEAQSVGELFF
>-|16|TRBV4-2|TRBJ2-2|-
TGTGCCAGCAGCCAAAACAGTGTTCAAAACACCGGGGAGCTGTTTTTT
CASSQNSVQNTGELFF
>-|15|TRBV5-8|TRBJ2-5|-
TGTGCCAGCAGCCGAACCGGGACGCCGGTGGAGACCCAGTACTTC
CASSRTGTPVETQYF
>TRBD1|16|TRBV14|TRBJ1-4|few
TGTGCCAGCAGGGGACAGGAGGAGACCCTTGGTGAAAAACTGTTTTTT
CASRGQEETLGEKLFF
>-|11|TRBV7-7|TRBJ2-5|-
TGTGCCAGCAGCGGCCGGGGGACCCAGTACTTC
CASSGRGTQYF
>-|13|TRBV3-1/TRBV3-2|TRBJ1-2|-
TGTGCCAGCAGCCGGGACGGCAACTATGGCTACACCTTC
CASSRDGNYGYTF
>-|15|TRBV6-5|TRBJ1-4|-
TGTGCCAGCAGTTCGAGGGGCGGCCGGAATGAAAAACTGTTTTTT
CASSSRGGRNEKLFF
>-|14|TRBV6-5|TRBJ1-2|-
TGTGCCAGCTCCCCCCTCGGGCAGGGCTATGGCTACACCTTC
CASSPLGQGYGYTF
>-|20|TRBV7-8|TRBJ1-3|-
TGTGCCAGCAGCTTATGGAGTTTATTAGCTGGTTCTTCTCGGGGAAACACCATATATTTT
CASSLWSLLAGSSRGNTIYF
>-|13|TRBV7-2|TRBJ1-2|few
TGTGCCAGCAGCCCCCAAAGGGACTATGGCTACACCTTC
CASSPQRDYGYTF
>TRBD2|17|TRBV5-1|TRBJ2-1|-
TGCGCCAGCAGCCTTCCGGGACTAGGTCTATCCTACAATGAGCAGTTCTTC
CASSLPGLGLSYNEQFF
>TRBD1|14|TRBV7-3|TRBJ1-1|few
TGTGCCAGCAGCTTAACTACAGGGGCCACTGAAGCTTTCTTT
CASSLTTGATEAFF
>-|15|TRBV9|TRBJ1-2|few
TGTGCCAGCAGCGACGGGGTAGTAAGGTTTTATGGCTACACCTTC
CASSDGVVRFYGYTF
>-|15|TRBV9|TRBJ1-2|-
TGTGCCAGCAGCGTAGTTGGCAGGTTCTCCGATGGCTACACCTTC
CASSVVGRFSDGYTF
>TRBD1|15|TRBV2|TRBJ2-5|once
TGTGCCAGCAGTGAAGGGGGGACAGGGGCAGAGACCCAGTACTTC
CASSEGGTGAETQYF
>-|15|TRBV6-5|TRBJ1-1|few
TGTGCCAGCAGTTTAGAACAGGGATTTACGACTGAAGCTTTCTTT
CASSLEQGFTTEAFF
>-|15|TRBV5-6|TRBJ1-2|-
TGTGCCAGCAGCTTGCAGGTCCCCTTCCCGTATGGCTACACCTTC
CASSLQVPFPYGYTF
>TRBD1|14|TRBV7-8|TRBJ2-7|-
TGTGCCAGCAGCTGGACAGGGTCAGTCCACGAGCAGTACTTC
CASSWTGSVHEQYF
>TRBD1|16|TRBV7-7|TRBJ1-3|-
TGTGCCAGCAGCACGGGACAGGGAGGACCTGGAAACACCATATATTTT
CASSTGQGGPGNTIYF
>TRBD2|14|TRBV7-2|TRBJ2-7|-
TGTGCCAGCAGCCCAGGACTAGACCCCTACGAGCAGTACTTC
CASSPGLDPYEQYF
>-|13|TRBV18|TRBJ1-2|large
TGTGCCAGCTCACCTAGGACGTACCATGGCTACACCTTC
CASSPRTYHGYTF
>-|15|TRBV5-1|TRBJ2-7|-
TGCGCCAGCAGCTTGGTTGAAGGGAGCTCCTACGAGCAGTACTTC
CASSLVEGSSYEQYF
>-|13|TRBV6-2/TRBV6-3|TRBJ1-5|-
TGTGCCAGCAGCCCGACGGTTCTGTGGCCCCAGCATTTT
CASSPTVLWPQHF
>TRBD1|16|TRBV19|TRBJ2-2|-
TGTGCCAGTACCCTCGGACAGGGAGGGAACACCGGGGAGCTGTTTTTT
CASTLGQGGNTGELFF
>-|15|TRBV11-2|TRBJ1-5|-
TGTGCCAGCAGCTTAGGACAGTATAGCAATCAGCCCCAGCATTTT
CASSLGQYSNQPQHF
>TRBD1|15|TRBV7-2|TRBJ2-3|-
TGTGCCAGCAGCTTACCGACAGGGGGCACAGATACGCAGTATTTT
CASSLPTGGTDTQYF
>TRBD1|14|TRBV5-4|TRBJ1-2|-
TGTGCCAGCAGCTTACAGGGGTTAGGGTATGGCTACACCTTC
CASSLQGLGYGYTF
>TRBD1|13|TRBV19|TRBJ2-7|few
TGTGCCAGTTCGTCGGACAGGGAAGGCGAGCAGTACTTC
CASSSDREGEQYF